The sequence of this T cell receptor (beta chain) was determined in a study of shared clonotypes between healthy human individuals. Measured with immunoSEQ multiplex PCR; TCRdb has only the in-frame clones, and not every one. The table records 800,000 or so clones, about 96% of them present only once. There are 15 residues in the CDR3. The germline CDR1 and CDR2 sequences are MNHEY and SMNVEV (reference sequence). Trimming cost V 5 bases and J 7 bases; bases outside gene matches: 12. Naivety among CD8 cells was defined by CD45RO negativity and positive CCR7 selection, thereby excluding terminally differentiated effector memory CD45RA+ cells.

Sequencing was carried out using naive CD8+ T cells sorted from blood. The rearrangement joins TRBV27 to TRBJ2-5; 8 bases align to TRBD1. This clonotype originated in a man younger than 40 in good health. Here the CDR3 DNA reads TGTGCCAGCAGTCCCTGGACAGGGTCTAAAGTGACCCAGTACTTC. Its translation: CASSPWTGSKVTQYF.